This T cell receptor (beta chain) was identified during a study of T cell repertoires in aging, cancer and after chemotherapy. About the research overall: The full dataset contained 9.1 million or so TCR reads. Study-wide results and limits: Compared with age-matched healthy donors, untreated hematological or solid cancer patients showed higher blood TCR clonality.

Worth noting for this clonotype: The antigen remains unidentified.

TCR beta rearrangements were amplified from peripheral blood genomic DNA. A mixed TRB-A/B primer pool amplified rearranged TRB by multiplex touch-down PCR. In TCRdb, the multiplex PCR reads were re-called with MiXCR into one record per CDR3 protein. The table has 1,500 to 2,000 distinct CDR3 sequences, 25% to 30% seen once. Sequenced: blood. The TCR sequence derives from a human donor in good health.

DNA for the CDR3: TGCGCCAGCAGCTTGGATCGGCAGGAGCCATCCTACGAGCAGTACTTC. It codes for CASSLDRQEPSYEQYF. The rearrangement uses TRBV5-1 and TRBJ2-7; D is uncertain. The V end lost 0 bases, the J end lost 1 base, and 14 bases lay between the germline ends. Germline loops: CDR1 SGHRS, CDR2 YFSETQ. The CDR3 has 16 residues.